Listed here is a single T cell receptor beta chain. How the authors handled the data: Quantification of nucleated cells was approximated via reference gene primer amplification. Only in-frame clones appear in the TCRdb table, and some are missing; sequencing was by immunoSEQ multiplex PCR. The DNA gave D and trimming, while V, J and clone size come from that table. The sample records some 190,000 clones, about four fifths being singletons. Germline lookup yields CDR1 SGDLS and CDR2 YYNGEE. The CDR3 covers 15 residues. V lost 3 bases, J lost 7 bases, and 7 bases stayed unmatched. The source of the sample is a study of blood T cell repertoires in COVID-19. Overall study context: Sources were T cells, B-cell-depleted T cells, or PBMCs; the material itself was cDNA or gDNA.

Material: peripheral blood. The sequence was collected from an elderly woman with active or convalescent COVID-19. The genes are TRBV9 and TRBJ1-6; 7 bases line up with TRBD1. The DNA of the CDR3 is TGTGCCAGCAGCGCCGAGACAGGGCGAAATTCACCCCTCCACTTT. Its translation: CASSAETGRNSPLHF.